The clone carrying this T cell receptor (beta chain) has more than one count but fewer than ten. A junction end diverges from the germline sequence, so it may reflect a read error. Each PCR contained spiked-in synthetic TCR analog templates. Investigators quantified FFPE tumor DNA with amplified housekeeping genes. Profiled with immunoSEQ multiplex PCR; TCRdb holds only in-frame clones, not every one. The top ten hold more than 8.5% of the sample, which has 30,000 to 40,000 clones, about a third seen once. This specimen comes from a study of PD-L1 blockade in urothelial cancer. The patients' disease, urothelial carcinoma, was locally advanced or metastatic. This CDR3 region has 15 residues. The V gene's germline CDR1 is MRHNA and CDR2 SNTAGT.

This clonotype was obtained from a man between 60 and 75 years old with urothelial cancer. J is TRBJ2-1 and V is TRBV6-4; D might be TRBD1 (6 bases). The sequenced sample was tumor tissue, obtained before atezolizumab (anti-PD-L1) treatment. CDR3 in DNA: TGTGCCATCAGTGAGTCGAAGGACAGTAGGAATGAGCAGTTCTTC. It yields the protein CAISESKDSRNEQFF.